This TCR beta chain stems from a study of blood T cell repertoires in COVID-19. Study background: The United States, Italy and Spain were the sources of the acute and convalescent COVID-19 samples. PBMCs, B-cell-depleted T cells, or T cells were the source of the cDNA or gDNA that made up the material.

This CDR3 is 17 amino acids long. Unmatched junction bases numbered 5, after V lost 1 base and J lost 0 bases. CDR1 SGHRS and CDR2 YFSETQ come from the germline V gene. As handled by the study authors: Reference gene primer amplification in the assay estimated nucleated cell counts. The method was immunoSEQ multiplex PCR; TCRdb's version includes in-frame clones alone and lacks a portion of them. The V and J calls and clone size come from that table; D and trimming were worked out from the DNA. The data contain roughly 160,000 clones, 80% to 90% of them seen just once; the ten biggest clones take up nearly 8.5%.

The receptor was derived from a man aged 60 to 75 with acute or convalescent COVID-19. Sequenced: peripheral blood. This rearrangement joins TRBV5-1 to TRBJ2-7; 12 bases are a match to TRBD2. CDR3 sequence (DNA): TGCGCCAGCAGCTTGACTAGCGGGAGGCCCTCCTCCTACGAGCAGTACTTC. It translates to CASSLTSGRPSSYEQYF.